The 30 T cell receptor beta chains presented below share a single source sample, sequenced in a study of OX40 agonist ivuxolimab in advanced cancers. Clones were read by immunoSEQ multiplex PCR, and TCRdb kept only the in-frame ones, dropping some. The data show tens of thousands of clones, with around 83% seen just once and approximately 1.1% held by the top ten. The sample consisted of CD4+ or CD8+ T cells sorted from blood, taken in a trial of the OX40 agonist ivuxolimab. The receptor source for this set is an adult with an advanced solid tumor such as melanoma, head and neck, liver or kidney cancer.

This clone came up once. This sequence joins TRBV29-1 and TRBJ2-1; 8 bases line up with TRBD2. CDR1 SQVTM and CDR2 ANQGSEA come from the germline V gene. V shed 6 bases, J shed 4 bases, and the junction held 5 bases outside the gene matches. This CDR3 is 13 amino acids long. The CDR3 loop is CSVSGLGYNEQFF. As DNA, the CDR3 is TGCAGCGTGTCGGGACTAGGATACAATGAGCAGTTCTTC.

J is TRBJ1-1 and V is TRBV18; TRBD1 matches 11 bases. Germline CDR1 and CDR2: KGHSH and LQKENI. This CDR3 is 20 amino acids long. Trimming at V came to 4 bases and at J to 0 bases, leaving 16 bases not matched to a gene. The CDR3 bases are TGTGCCAGCTCACTGCAGGACAGGGGGCCCACTATTCATATGAACACTGAAGCTTTCTTT. Translation gives CASSLQDRGPTIHMNTEAFF.

The chain recombines TRBV19 with TRBJ1-5; 7 nucleotides align to TRBD1. Germline CDR1 and CDR2: LNHDA and SQIVND (reference sequence). The CDR3 consists of 15 residues. V gave up 4 bases and J gave up 5 bases; unmatched junction bases: 8. The CDR3 region is CASSNRQGPHQPQHF. The CDR3 coding sequence is TGTGCCAGTAGTAACAGACAGGGCCCCCATCAGCCCCAGCATTTT.

This chain joins TRBV11-3 and TRBJ2-1, with 9 positions matching TRBD2. The CDR3 length is 16 residues. The J segment lost 4 bases and the V segment lost 3 bases, leaving 7 bases of the junction unmatched. Looked up from germline, CDR1 is SGHNT and CDR2 is YENEEA. The chain's CDR3 is CASSLSAGGGYNEQFF. The CDR3 DNA sequence: TGTGCCAGCAGCTTGAGTGCGGGAGGGGGTTACAATGAGCAGTTCTTC. Full variable domain (missing parts from reference TRBV11-3 and TRBJ2-1): EAGVVQSPRYKIIEKKQPVAFWCNPISGHNTLYWYLQNLGQGPELLIRYENEEAVDDSQLPKDRFSAERLKGVDSTLKIQPAELGDSAVYLCASSLSAGGGYNEQFFGPGTRLTVL.

The chain recombines TRBV6-5 with TRBJ2-7; 10 positions agree with TRBD2. Germline V CDR1 and CDR2: MNHEY, SVGAGI. Germline trimming cut 2 bases from V and 5 bases from J; bases unmatched to any gene: 6. This CDR3 region has 15 residues. The DNA of the CDR3 is TGTGCCAGCAGTTACCAAGCGGGAGGGAGGCACGAGCAGTACTTC. It yields the protein CASSYQAGGRHEQYF.

The V and J genes are TRBV9 and TRBJ2-5; TRBD2 matches 8 bases. The CDR3 has 14 residues. CDR1 is SGDLS, CDR2 YYNGEE, per germline. V shed 4 bases, J shed 5 bases, and the junction held 7 bases outside the gene matches. The CDR3, as DNA: TGTGCCAGCAGCCCGAGACTAGCGACCGAGACCCAGTACTTC. Translating it yields CASSPRLATETQYF. The full variable domain, with the rest looked up from reference TRBV9 and TRBJ2-5, is DSGVTQTPKHLITATGQRVTLRCSPRSGDLSVYWYQQSLDQGLQFLIQYYNGEERAKGNILERFSAQQFPDLHSELNLSSLELGDSALYFCASSPRLATETQYFGPGTRLLVL.

The chain couples TRBV5-8 to TRBJ2-1, with TRBD1 identical over 10 bases. The CDR3 contains 15 residues. J was trimmed by 4 bases and V by 5 bases; bases with no gene match: 6. CDR1 and CDR2 from the germline V gene are SGHTS and YDEGEE. This chain's CDR3 is CASRSGTGVYNEQFF. In DNA, the CDR3 is TGTGCCAGCAGGTCCGGGACAGGGGTTTACAATGAGCAGTTCTTC.

The chain is built from TRBV15 and TRBJ2-1; 7 bases line up with TRBD2. Germline trimming cut 1 base from V and 3 bases from J; bases unmatched to any gene: 3. Germline lookup yields CDR1 LNHNV and CDR2 YYDKDF (reference sequence). The CDR3 covers 15 residues. CDR3 sequence (DNA): TGTGCCACCAGCAGAGGACTAGCAGACTACAATGAGCAGTTCTTC. This encodes CATSRGLADYNEQFF.

CDR3 DNA: TGTGCCAGCAGCTTAAGGGGGCAGGAGGGCGACGGCAATCAGCCCCAGCATTTT. Amino acids: CASSLRGQEGDGNQPQHF. The chain uses TRBV11-3 and TRBJ1-5; 7 positions agree with TRBD1. This CDR3 has 18 residues. Losses at the gene ends were 2 bases for V and 2 bases for J; bases not matched to a gene: 12. Looked up from germline, CDR1 is SGHNT and CDR2 is YENEEA.

The V gene is TRBV5-1, the J gene TRBJ2-3, with D uncertain. Germline CDR1 is SGHRS and CDR2 is YFSETQ. The CDR3 length is 13 residues. Trimming stripped 4 bases from V and 5 bases from J, with 11 bases between. CDR3 amino acids: CASSPEFGDTQYF. For the CDR3, the DNA is TGCGCCAGCAGCCCCGAGTTCGGAGATACGCAGTATTTT.

The chain joins TRBV19 to TRBJ1-1; D possibly corresponds to TRBD1 (5 bases). Looked up from germline, CDR1 is LNHDA and CDR2 is SQIVND (reference sequence). The CDR3 consists of 13 residues. Trimming removed 7 bases from V and 5 bases from J, with 14 bases in between. Written as DNA, the CDR3 is TGTGCCAGTAACACGGGGGGAGGGACTGAAGCTTTCTTT. It encodes CASNTGGGTEAFF.

The CDR3 bases are TGTGCCAGCATAGAACAGCCCTCCTACAATGAGCAGTTCTTC. It specifies CASIEQPSYNEQFF. The chain recombines TRBV6-1 with TRBJ2-1; unclear D gene. CDR3 length equals 14 residues. The V end lost 7 bases, the J end lost 0 bases, and 10 bases lay between the germline ends. The germline gives CDR1 MNHNS, CDR2 SASEGT.

This chain joins TRBV5-1 and TRBJ2-7; tentative D call: TRBD1 (6 bases). V gave up 0 bases and J gave up 5 bases, with 15 bases separating them. Germline V gene data show CDR1 as SGHRS and CDR2 as YFSETQ. This CDR3 contains 15 residues. The CDR3 spells CASSLAYRENHEQYF. The CDR3 DNA follows: TGCGCCAGCAGCTTGGCCTACAGGGAGAACCACGAGCAGTACTTC.

V gene TRBV30 combines with J gene TRBJ1-2, with D unresolved. Germline CDR1 and CDR2: GTSNPN and SVGIG (reference sequence). With 2 bases removed from V and 2 bases from J, the gap between germline ends came to 3 bases. The CDR3 is 11 amino acids. CDR3 sequence: CAWSSNYGYTF. The CDR3 region has the DNA TGTGCCTGGAGTTCGAACTATGGCTACACCTTC.

A single count supports this clone. The rearrangement uses TRBV5-1 and TRBJ2-1; 11 positions agree with TRBD2. This CDR3 comprises 17 residues. With V trimmed by 4 bases and J by 4 bases, 10 bases remained unmatched. Per the germline V gene, CDR1 is SGHRS and CDR2 is YFSETQ. As DNA, the CDR3 is TGCGCCAGCAGCCTTATTTGGACTAGCGGGCGATACAATGAGCAGTTCTTC. This translates into CASSLIWTSGRYNEQFF.

The V and J genes are TRBV7-2 and TRBJ1-1; D gene ambiguous. The germline CDR1 and CDR2 sequences are SGHTA and FQGNSA. V was clipped by 3 bases and J by 5 bases, with 7 bases between them. The CDR3 has 12 amino acids. Here the CDR3 DNA reads TGTGCCAGCAGCTTGGGGTTAACTGAAGCTTTCTTT. Protein: CASSLGLTEAFF.

The chain employs TRBV1 and TRBJ2-7; the listed D gene, TRBD2, was not tested against the DNA. TRBV1 is a documented pseudogene. There are 15 residues in the CDR3. CDR3 nucleotides: TGCACCATTTGGTGCTCAGCGGGAGGGCCATGGGAGCAGTACTTC. Translating gives CTIWCSAGGPWEQYF.

This rearrangement joins TRBV4-2 to TRBJ2-4; 7 bases are shared with TRBD2. The V gene's germline CDR1 is LGHNA and CDR2 YNFKEQ. The CDR3 is made up of 15 amino acids. V trimming: 2 bases; J trimming: 0 bases; junction bases outside the gene matches: 1. The CDR3 nucleotides read TGTGCCAGCAGCCAAAGCGGGACAGCCAAAAACATTCAGTACTTC. Its translation is CASSQSGTAKNIQYF.

V and J are TRBV4-2 and TRBJ2-7; 11 nucleotides line up with TRBD2. This CDR3 is built from 14 residues. V lost 1 base to trimming and J lost 12 bases; unmatched junction nucleotides: 8. Germline CDR1 is LGHNA and CDR2 is YNFKEQ. CDR3 sequence: CASSQVPPLAGVYF. CDR3 nucleotides: TGTGCCAGCAGCCAAGTTCCACCACTAGCGGGAGTGTACTTC.

This clone has a single count. The genes are TRBV28 and TRBJ2-7; 7 bases line up with TRBD2. The junction had 11 bases not matched to a gene; V was cut back by 10 bases and J by 5 bases. Germline lookup yields CDR1 MDHEN and CDR2 SYDVKM. The CDR3 is 13 residues long. In nucleotides, the CDR3 is TGTGCCATCGGGGGGTCAGTTTCCCACGAGCAGTACTTC. As protein: CAIGGSVSHEQYF.

This clone was recorded once. The junction and the germline gene differ at one end; a read error may be behind it. The chain combines TRBV7-2 with TRBJ1-1; possibly TRBD1 for D (5 bases). The CDR3 is 14 amino acids. The germline V gene encodes CDR1 SGHTA and CDR2 FQGNSA. CDR3 region: CASSLNSGNAEAFF. As DNA, the CDR3 is TGTGCCAGCAGCTTAAACTCAGGGAACGCTGAAGCTTTCTTT.

The gene calls are TRBV7-3 and TRBJ2-1, with 12 nucleotides matching TRBD2. This CDR3 contains 17 residues. V lost 4 bases to trimming and J lost 5 bases; unmatched junction nucleotides: 9. The germline CDR1 and CDR2 sequences are SGHTA and FQGTGA. The CDR3 nucleotides are TGTGCCAGCAGCTCGAGACCGACTAGCGGGAGAGACAATGAGCAGTTCTTC. It yields the protein CASSSRPTSGRDNEQFF.

The J gene is TRBJ2-7, the V gene TRBV2; D gene ambiguous. The V end was cut by 1 base, the J end by 2 bases, with 9 bases between. The CDR3 is 14 amino acids. Germline CDR1 SNHLY, CDR2 FYNNEI. CDR3 sequence: CASSEGPDPYEQYF. The CDR3 DNA reads TGTGCCAGCAGTGAAGGGCCCGACCCCTACGAGCAGTACTTC.

This clone is a singleton in its sample. The rearrangement joins TRBV2 to TRBJ1-5; D is possibly TRBD1 (5 bases). The CDR3 consists of 14 residues. In germline, CDR1 is SNHLY, CDR2 FYNNEI. V lost 8 bases and J lost 7, with 18 bases in between. CDR3 nucleotides: TGTGCCAGCGAAATTCCAGGGTCCCAACAGCCCCAGCATTTT. Amino acids: CASEIPGSQQPQHF.

The chain couples TRBV5-1 to TRBJ1-4; unclear D gene. V lost 1 base and J lost 3, with 10 bases in between. The CDR3 length is 15 residues. Germline CDR1 reads SGHRS; CDR2 reads YFSETQ. The CDR3 DNA is TGCGCCAGCAGCTTGAGGGCAGACGCTAATGAAAAACTGTTTTTT. Amino acid sequence: CASSLRADANEKLFF.

This chain uses TRBV28 with TRBJ1-2, with 8 bases matching TRBD1. The CDR3 is made up of 14 amino acids. Germline V gene sequence: CDR1 MDHEN, CDR2 SYDVKM. The V gene end was trimmed by 6 bases and the J gene end by 8 bases; junction bases not matched to a gene: 11. The CDR3 bases are TGTGCCAGCAGCCCGGGACAGGTGGGAATAGGCTACACCTTC. It is translated as CASSPGQVGIGYTF.

This chain links TRBV2 with TRBJ1-1; possibly TRBD1 for D (5 bases). CDR3 length: 15 residues. The germline V gene encodes CDR1 SNHLY and CDR2 FYNNEI. The ends were cut back, 7 bases at V and 0 bases at J, with 15 bases in the middle. CDR3 DNA: TGTGCCAGCACCGGCCCGACAGTAATGAACACTGAAGCTTTCTTT. The encoded protein is CASTGPTVMNTEAFF.

The chain couples TRBV7-9 to TRBJ1-1; possible D gene TRBD1, 5 bases. CDR3 size: 14 residues. With 6 bases removed from V and 0 bases from J, the gap between germline ends came to 11 bases. Looked up from germline, CDR1 is SEHNR and CDR2 is FQNEAQ (reference sequence). CDR3 sequence reads: CASSSMGVNTEAFF. The CDR3, as DNA: TGTGCCAGCAGTTCTATGGGGGTGAACACTGAAGCTTTCTTT.

The rearrangement links TRBV6-5 to TRBJ2-5; D not resolved. The CDR3 loop spans 14 amino acids. CDR1 and CDR2 (germline): MNHEY, SVGAGI. Trimming took 0 bases from V and 5 from J, leaving 10 bases between them. CDR3 nucleotides: TGTGCCAGCAGTTACTCACACGGTTCGGAGACCCAGTACTTC. It encodes CASSYSHGSETQYF.

This clone has just one count. The V gene is TRBV18, the J gene TRBJ2-5; no definite D call. Trimming left V 2 bases short and J 1 base short, with 5 bases between. In germline, CDR1 is KGHSH, CDR2 LQKENI. The CDR3 contains 13 residues. The CDR3 is CASSPNTQETQYF. DNA for the CDR3: TGTGCCAGCTCACCAAACACCCAAGAGACCCAGTACTTC.